A selection of T cell receptor beta chains follows, all from one sample in a study of OX40 agonist ivuxolimab in advanced cancers. Clones were sequenced by immunoSEQ multiplex PCR, and TCRdb holds only the in-frame ones, with some missing. The sample consists of tens of thousands of clones, roughly 78% of them appearing once. The material sequenced was CD4+ or CD8+ T cells sorted from blood, taken in a trial of the OX40 agonist ivuxolimab. The source is an adult with an advanced solid tumor such as melanoma, head and neck, liver or kidney cancer. Each CDR3 is given with its conserved first and last residue. D genes are given only for firm matches. Size is stated for part of the rows, as once, few or many counts, or as a class when the clone is expanded.

-	TRBD2	TRBV7-2	TRBJ2-7	TGTGCCAGCAGCTTAGGGAGCGGGGGGGCCTACGAGCAGTACTTC	CASSLGSGGAYEQYF
-	TRBD1	TRBV7-9	TRBJ2-3	TGTGCCAGCAGCGGCCCGGGACAGGGATCCGATACGCAGTATTTT	CASSGPGQGSDTQYF
-	-	TRBV6-1	TRBJ1-4	TGTGCCAGCAGTGGAGGGACAACTGAAAAACTGTTTTTT	CASSGGTTEKLFF
-	-	TRBV5-1	TRBJ1-2	TGCGCCAGCAACCCACAAGATGGCCATGGGGGCTACACCTTC	CASNPQDGHGGYTF
-	TRBD2	TRBV6-1	TRBJ2-1	TGTGCCAGCAGTGAATGGGCGGGAGTATACAATGAGCAGTTCTTC	CASSEWAGVYNEQFF
-	-	TRBV6-6	TRBJ1-2	TGTGCCAGCAGTCCCCGGGGTTATGGCTACACCTTC	CASSPRGYGYTF
-	-	TRBV2	TRBJ2-7	TGTGCCAGCAGTGAAGTGGCGGGCTGGGAGCAGTACTTC	CASSEVAGWEQYF
-	TRBD1	TRBV27	TRBJ2-4	TGTGCCAGCCCCGGGACAGCGATGCGTACCAAAAACATTCAGTACTTC	CASPGTAMRTKNIQYF
once	TRBD2	TRBV7-9	TRBJ2-7	TGTGCCAGCAGCTTAGTCCCTAGCGGATACTACGAGCAGTACTTC	CASSLVPSGYYEQYF
few	-	TRBV18	TRBJ2-7	TGTGCCAGCTCACAGGCCAACTACGAGCAGTACTTC	CASSQANYEQYF
once	-	TRBV4-1	TRBJ1-1	TGCGCCAGCAGAAAGGTTCGGGACGGCGGGAGAACTGAAGCTTTCTTT	CASRKVRDGGRTEAFF
few	-	TRBV7-9	TRBJ1-5	TGTGCCAGCAGCCAAGGGGAGTCAGGCAATCAGCCCCAGCATTTT	CASSQGESGNQPQHF
-	-	TRBV20-1	TRBJ1-1	TGCAGTGCTTTCGCTCAAGGACAGGCTTTCTTT	CSAFAQGQAFF
-	TRBD1	TRBV29-1	TRBJ1-5	TGCAGCGTTGGGACAGGAAGGAATCAGCCCCAGCATTTT	CSVGTGRNQPQHF
-	-	TRBV20-1	TRBJ2-1	TGCAGTGCCCAGACCCGGGATGAGCAGTTCTTC	CSAQTRDEQFF
-	TRBD1	TRBV7-2	TRBJ2-4	TGTGCCAGCAGCTTACAAGGACAGGATCAAAACATTCAGTACTTC	CASSLQGQDQNIQYF
-	-	TRBV9	TRBJ2-1	TGTGCCAGCAGCGTCGGGCCTTTGAACAAGGAGCAGTTCTTC	CASSVGPLNKEQFF
-	-	TRBV19	TRBJ2-4	TGTGCCACCGCCCCTCCAAACAGGGCTTGGAACATTCAGTACTTC	CATAPPNRAWNIQYF
medium-sized	TRBD1	TRBV6-5	TRBJ2-7	TGTGCCAGCAGCCTGCTAGGGGGCCTTTCCGAGCAGTACTTC	CASSLLGGLSEQYF
-	-	TRBV19	TRBJ2-1	TGTGCCAGTAGTATAGGGGGCCAAAGCTCCTACAATGAGCAGTTCTTC	CASSIGGQSSYNEQFF